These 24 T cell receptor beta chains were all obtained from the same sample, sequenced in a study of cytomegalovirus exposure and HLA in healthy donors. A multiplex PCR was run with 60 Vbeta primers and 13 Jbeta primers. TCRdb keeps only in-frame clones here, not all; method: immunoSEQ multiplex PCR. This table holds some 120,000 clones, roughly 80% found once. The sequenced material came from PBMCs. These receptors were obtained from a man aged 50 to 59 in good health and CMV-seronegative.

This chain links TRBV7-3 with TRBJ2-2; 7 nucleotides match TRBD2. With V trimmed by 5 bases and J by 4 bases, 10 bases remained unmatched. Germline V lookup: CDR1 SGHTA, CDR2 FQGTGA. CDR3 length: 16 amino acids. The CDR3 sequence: CASSLWGRAGTGELFF. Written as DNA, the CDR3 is TGTGCCAGCAGCCTCTGGGGGAGGGCCGGCACCGGGGAGCTGTTTTTT.

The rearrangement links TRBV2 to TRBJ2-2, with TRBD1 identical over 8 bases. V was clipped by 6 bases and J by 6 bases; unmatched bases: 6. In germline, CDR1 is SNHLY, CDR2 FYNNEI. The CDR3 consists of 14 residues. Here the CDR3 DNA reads TGTGCCAGCAGAGATTGGGACAGGCCCGGGGAGCTGTTTTTT. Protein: CASRDWDRPGELFF.

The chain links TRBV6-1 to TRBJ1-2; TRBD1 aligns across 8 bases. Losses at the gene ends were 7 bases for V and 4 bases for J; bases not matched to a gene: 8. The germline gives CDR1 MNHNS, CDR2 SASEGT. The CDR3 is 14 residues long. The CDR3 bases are TGTGCCAGCACTAAGGACAGGGCCGCCTATGGCTACACCTTC. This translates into CASTKDRAAYGYTF.

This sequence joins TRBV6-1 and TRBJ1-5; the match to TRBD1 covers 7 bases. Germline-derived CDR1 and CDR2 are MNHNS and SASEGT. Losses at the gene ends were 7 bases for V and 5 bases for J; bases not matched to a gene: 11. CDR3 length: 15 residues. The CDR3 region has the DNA TGTGCCAGCATAGGACAGGCGCTAGATTATCAGCCCCAGCATTTT. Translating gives CASIGQALDYQPQHF.

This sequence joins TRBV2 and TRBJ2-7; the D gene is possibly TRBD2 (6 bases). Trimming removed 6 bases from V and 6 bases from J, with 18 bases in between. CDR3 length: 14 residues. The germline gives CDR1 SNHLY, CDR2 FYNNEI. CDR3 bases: TGTGCCAGCAGCACGGGACGGGGGAATGTCGAGCAGTACTTC. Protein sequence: CASSTGRGNVEQYF. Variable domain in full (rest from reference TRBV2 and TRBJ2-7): EPEVTQTPSHQVTQMGQEVILRCVPISNHLYFYWYRQILGQKVEFLVSFYNNEISEKSEIFDDQFSVERPDGSNFTLKIRSTKLEDSAMYFCASSTGRGNVEQYFGPGTRLTVT.

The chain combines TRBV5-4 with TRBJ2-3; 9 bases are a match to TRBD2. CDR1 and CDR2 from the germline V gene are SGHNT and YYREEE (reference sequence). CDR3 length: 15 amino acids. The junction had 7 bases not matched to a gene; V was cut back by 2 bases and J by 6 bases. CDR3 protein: CASSFAGGGGDTQYF. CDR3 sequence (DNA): TGTGCCAGCAGCTTCGCGGGAGGGGGAGGGGATACGCAGTATTTT.

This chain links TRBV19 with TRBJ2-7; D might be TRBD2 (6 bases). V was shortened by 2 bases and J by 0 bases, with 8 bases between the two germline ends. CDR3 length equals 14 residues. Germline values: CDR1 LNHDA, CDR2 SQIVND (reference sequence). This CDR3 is CASSIWGGSYEQYF. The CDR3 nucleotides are TGTGCCAGTAGTATATGGGGAGGCTCCTACGAGCAGTACTTC.

In DNA form, the CDR3 reads TGTGCCATCAGTGAGTCCGCAGGGTCCACCGGGGAGCTGTTTTTT. It is translated as CAISESAGSTGELFF. The chain employs TRBV10-3 and TRBJ2-2; perhaps TRBD1 as D (5 bases). The germline gives CDR1 ENHRY, CDR2 SYGVKD. The CDR3 contains 15 residues. V lost 0 bases to trimming and J lost 4 bases, with 9 bases between them.

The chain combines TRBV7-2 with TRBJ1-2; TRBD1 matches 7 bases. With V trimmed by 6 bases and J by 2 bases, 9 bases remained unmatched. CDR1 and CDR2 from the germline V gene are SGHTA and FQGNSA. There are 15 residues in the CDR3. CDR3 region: CASRTNIQGNYGYTF. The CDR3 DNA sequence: TGTGCCAGCAGAACAAACATACAGGGGAACTATGGCTACACCTTC.

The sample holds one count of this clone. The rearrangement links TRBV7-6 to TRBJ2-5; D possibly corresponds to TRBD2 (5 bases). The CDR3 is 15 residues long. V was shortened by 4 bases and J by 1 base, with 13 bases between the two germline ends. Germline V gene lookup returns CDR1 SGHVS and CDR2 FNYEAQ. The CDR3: CASSSPGLPQETQYF. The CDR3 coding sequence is TGTGCCAGCAGCTCCCCCGGACTCCCCCAAGAGACCCAGTACTTC.

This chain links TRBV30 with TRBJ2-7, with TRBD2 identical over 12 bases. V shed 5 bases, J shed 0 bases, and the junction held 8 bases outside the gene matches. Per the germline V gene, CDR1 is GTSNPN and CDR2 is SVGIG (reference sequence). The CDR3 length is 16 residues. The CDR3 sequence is CAWGLAGQDGSYEQYF. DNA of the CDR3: TGTGCCTGGGGACTAGCGGGACAGGATGGCTCCTACGAGCAGTACTTC.

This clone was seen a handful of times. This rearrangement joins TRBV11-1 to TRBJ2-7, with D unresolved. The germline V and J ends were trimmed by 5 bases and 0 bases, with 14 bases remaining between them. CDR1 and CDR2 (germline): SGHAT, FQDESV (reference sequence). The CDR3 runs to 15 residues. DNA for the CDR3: TGTGCCAGCAGCACCTCAACCTGGAGCTCCTACGAGCAGTACTTC. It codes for CASSTSTWSSYEQYF.

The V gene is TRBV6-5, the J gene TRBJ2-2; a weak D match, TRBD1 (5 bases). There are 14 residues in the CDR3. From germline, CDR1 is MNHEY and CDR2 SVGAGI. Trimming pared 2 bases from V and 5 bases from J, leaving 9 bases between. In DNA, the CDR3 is TGTGCCAGCAGTTACGGGGCGTGGACCGGGGAGCTGTTTTTT. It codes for CASSYGAWTGELFF.

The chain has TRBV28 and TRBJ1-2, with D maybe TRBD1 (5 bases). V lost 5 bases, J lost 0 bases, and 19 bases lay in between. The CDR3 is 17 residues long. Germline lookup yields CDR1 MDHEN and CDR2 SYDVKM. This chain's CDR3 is CASSTGGEEEANYGYTF. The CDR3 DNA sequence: TGTGCCAGCAGTACCGGGGGGGAGGAGGAGGCTAACTATGGCTACACCTTC.

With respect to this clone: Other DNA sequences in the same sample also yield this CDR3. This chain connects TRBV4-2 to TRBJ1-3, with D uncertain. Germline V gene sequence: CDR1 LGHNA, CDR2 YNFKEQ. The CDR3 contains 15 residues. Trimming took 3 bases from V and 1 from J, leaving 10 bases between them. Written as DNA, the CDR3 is TGTGCCAGCAGCCAGGACGCGGGGTCTGGAAACACCATATATTTT. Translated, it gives CASSQDAGSGNTIYF.

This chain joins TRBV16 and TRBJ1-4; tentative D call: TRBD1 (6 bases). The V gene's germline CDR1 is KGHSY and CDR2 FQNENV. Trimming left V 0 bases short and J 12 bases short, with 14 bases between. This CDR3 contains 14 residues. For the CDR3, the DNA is TGTGCCAGCAGCCAATCCGGGGTCCCAGGGGAACTGTTTTTT. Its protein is CASSQSGVPGELFF. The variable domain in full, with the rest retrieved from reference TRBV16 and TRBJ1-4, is GEEVAQTPKHLVRGEGQKAKLYCAPIKGHSYVFWYQQVLKNEFKFLISFQNENVFDETGMPKERFSAKCLPNSPCSLEIQATKLEDSAVYFCASSQSGVPGELFFGSGTQLSVL.

CDR3 DNA sequence: TGTGCCAGCAGCTTGGGGACTAGCGGGAGGAATGAGCAGTTCTTC. Protein: CASSLGTSGRNEQFF. The chain links TRBV7-6 to TRBJ2-1; TRBD2 aligns across 15 bases. The CDR3 spans 15 residues. V lost 3 bases to trimming and J lost 7 bases; unmatched junction nucleotides: 1. From germline, CDR1 is SGHVS and CDR2 FNYEAQ.

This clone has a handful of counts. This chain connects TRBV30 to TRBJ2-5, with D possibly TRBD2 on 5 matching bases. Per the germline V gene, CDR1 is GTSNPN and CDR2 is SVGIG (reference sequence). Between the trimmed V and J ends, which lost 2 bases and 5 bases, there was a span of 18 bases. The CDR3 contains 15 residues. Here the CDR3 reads CAWSHRTDLGETQYF. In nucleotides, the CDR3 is TGTGCCTGGAGTCATAGGACTGACCTGGGGGAGACCCAGTACTTC.

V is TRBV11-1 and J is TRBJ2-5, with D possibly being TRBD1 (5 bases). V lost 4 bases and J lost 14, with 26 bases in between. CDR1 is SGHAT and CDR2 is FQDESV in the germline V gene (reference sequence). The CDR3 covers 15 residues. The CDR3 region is CASSSQSDTSSPIYF. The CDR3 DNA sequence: TGTGCCAGCAGCTCGCAGTCGGACACATCATCTCCGATCTACTTC.

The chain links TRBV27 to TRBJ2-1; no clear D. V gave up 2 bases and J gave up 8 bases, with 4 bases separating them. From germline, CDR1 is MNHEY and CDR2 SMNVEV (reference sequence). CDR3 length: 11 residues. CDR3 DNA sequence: TGTGCCAGCAGTTTAGAGGATGAGCAGTTCTTC. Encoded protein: CASSLEDEQFF.

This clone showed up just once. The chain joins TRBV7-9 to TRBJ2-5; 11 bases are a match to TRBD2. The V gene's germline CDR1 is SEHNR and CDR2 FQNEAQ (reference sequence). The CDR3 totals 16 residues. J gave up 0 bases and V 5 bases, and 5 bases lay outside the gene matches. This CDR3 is CASSPSGGRYQETQYF. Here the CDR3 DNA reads TGTGCCAGCAGCCCTAGCGGGGGGAGGTACCAAGAGACCCAGTACTTC.

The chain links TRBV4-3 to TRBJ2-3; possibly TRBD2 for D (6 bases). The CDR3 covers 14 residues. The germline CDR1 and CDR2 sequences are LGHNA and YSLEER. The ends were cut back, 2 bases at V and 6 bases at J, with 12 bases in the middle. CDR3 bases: TGCGCCAGCAGCCAATCGACTAGTTACGATACGCAGTATTTT. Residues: CASSQSTSYDTQYF.

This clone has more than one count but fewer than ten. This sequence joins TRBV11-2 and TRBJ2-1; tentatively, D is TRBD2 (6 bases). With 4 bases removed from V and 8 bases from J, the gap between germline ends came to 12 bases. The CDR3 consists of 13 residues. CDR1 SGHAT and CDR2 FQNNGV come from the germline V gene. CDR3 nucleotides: TGTGCCAGCAGCTCGGGAGTAGCCGATGAGCAGTTCTTC. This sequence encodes CASSSGVADEQFF.

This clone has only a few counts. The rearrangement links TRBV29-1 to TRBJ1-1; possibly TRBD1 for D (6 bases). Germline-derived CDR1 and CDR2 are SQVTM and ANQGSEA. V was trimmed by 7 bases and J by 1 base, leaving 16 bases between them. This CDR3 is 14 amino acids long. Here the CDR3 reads CSAWGTFKNTEAFF. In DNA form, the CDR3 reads TGCAGCGCTTGGGGGACATTCAAGAACACTGAAGCTTTCTTT.